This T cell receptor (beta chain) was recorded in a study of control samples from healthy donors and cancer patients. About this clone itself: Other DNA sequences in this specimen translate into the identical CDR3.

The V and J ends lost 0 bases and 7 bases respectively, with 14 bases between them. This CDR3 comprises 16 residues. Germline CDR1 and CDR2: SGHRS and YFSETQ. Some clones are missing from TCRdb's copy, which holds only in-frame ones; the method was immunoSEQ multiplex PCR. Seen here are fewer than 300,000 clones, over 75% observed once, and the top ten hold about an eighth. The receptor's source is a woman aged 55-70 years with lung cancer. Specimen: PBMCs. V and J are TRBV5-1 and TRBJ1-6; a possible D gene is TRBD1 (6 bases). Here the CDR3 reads CASSLGETGYNSPLHF. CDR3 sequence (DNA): TGCGCCAGCAGCTTGGGGGAGACAGGTTACAATTCACCCCTCCACTTT.